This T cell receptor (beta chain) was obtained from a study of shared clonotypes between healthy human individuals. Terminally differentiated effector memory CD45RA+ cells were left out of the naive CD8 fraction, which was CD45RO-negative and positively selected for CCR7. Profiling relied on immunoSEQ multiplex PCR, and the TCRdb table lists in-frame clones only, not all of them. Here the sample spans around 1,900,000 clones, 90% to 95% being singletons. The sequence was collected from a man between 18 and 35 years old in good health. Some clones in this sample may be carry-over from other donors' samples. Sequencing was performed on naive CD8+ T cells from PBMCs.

CDR3 loop: CASGKGTDTQYF. The CDR3, as DNA: TGTGCCAGTGGGAAGGGCACAGATACGCAGTATTTT. The chain joins TRBV19 to TRBJ2-3; D is unclear. Trimming took 8 bases from V and 1 from J, leaving 7 bases between them. The germline V gene encodes CDR1 LNHDA and CDR2 SQIVND (reference sequence). CDR3 length: 12 residues.